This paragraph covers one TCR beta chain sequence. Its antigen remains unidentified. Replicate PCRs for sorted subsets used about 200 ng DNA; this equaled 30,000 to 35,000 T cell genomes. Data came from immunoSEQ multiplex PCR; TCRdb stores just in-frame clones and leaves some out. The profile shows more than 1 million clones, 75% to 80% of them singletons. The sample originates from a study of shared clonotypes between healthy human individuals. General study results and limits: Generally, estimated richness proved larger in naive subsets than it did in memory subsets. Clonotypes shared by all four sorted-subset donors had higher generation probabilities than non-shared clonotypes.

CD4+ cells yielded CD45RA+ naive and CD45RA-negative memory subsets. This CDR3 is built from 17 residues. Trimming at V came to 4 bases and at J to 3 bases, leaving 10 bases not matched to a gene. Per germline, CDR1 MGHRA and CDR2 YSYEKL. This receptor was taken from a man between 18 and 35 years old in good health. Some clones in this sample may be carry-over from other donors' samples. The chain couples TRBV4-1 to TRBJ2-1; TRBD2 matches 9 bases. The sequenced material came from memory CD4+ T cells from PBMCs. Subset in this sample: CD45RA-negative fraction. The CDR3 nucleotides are TGCGCCAGCAGCCCCTCACCCTTGACTAGCGGCTACAATGAGCAGTTCTTC. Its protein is CASSPSPLTSGYNEQFF.